A selection of T cell receptor beta chains follows, all from one sample in a study of T cell changes during pregnancy in multiple sclerosis. Measured with immunoSEQ multiplex PCR; TCRdb has only the in-frame clones, and not every one. The sample carries tens of thousands of clones, around 94% recorded once. This sample comprised CD4+ T cells from peripheral blood mononuclear cells, obtained in the second trimester of pregnancy. Receptors originate from a female donor with multiple sclerosis, enrolled in a pregnancy study. Both conserved end residues are part of each CDR3. The D gene is left open where the match is weak. Expanded clones are given a class, and other clones once, few, many or no size at all.

D	J	size	V	DNA	CDR3
.	TRBJ1-5	.	TRBV2	TGTGCCAGCAGTGATACATCTAATCAGCCCCAGCATTTT	CASSDTSNQPQHF
TRBD2	TRBJ2-3	.	TRBV27	TGTGCCAGCAGTTTTGATCCGGGAGGATCGAATACGCAGTATTTT	CASSFDPGGSNTQYF
TRBD2	TRBJ2-2	.	TRBV9	TGTGCCAGCAGCGTAGAACTAGCGGGGGGCGGCGGGGAGCTGTTTTTT	CASSVELAGGGGELFF
TRBD2	TRBJ2-3	.	TRBV6-4	TGTGCCAGCAGTGAAGCGGGGGGCACAGATACGCAGTATTTT	CASSEAGGTDTQYF
.	TRBJ1-6	once	TRBV18	TGTGCCAGCTCACCACTAGTCACAGCCTCTTCAAGCTCCTATAATTCACCCCTCCACTTT	CASSPLVTASSSSYNSPLHF
TRBD2	TRBJ2-6	.	TRBV30	TGTGCCTGGAGTCGGGGGGGCGAATTCGTCCTGACTTTC	CAWSRGGEFVLTF
.	TRBJ2-2	.	TRBV14	TGTGCCAGCAGCCAAGTGCGGGGCACCGGGGAGCTGTTTTTT	CASSQVRGTGELFF
.	TRBJ2-3	.	TRBV7-9	TGTGCCAGCAGCCCACCGGTCCGGTATGGAGATACGCAGTATTTT	CASSPPVRYGDTQYF
.	TRBJ1-1	.	TRBV10-3	TGTGCCATCAGTGAGTCGTTGCAGGGGAACACTGAAGCTTTCTTT	CAISESLQGNTEAFF
.	TRBJ1-6	.	TRBV13	TGTGCCAGCAGCTTATGCAGGCTCCATAATCCTCCTTCTAATTCACCCCTCCACTTT	CASSLCRLHNPPSNSPLHF
.	TRBJ1-2	.	TRBV6-5	TGTGCCAGCAGTTACTCTGGCGGCTATGGCTACACCTTC	CASSYSGGYGYTF
.	TRBJ1-2	.	TRBV2	TGTGCCAGCAGTGAGGGGACTGACCTCTATGGCTACACCTTC	CASSEGTDLYGYTF
.	TRBJ1-3	.	TRBV5-5	TGTGCCAGCAGCTTAAGCACAGGGAACTCTGGAAACACCATATATTTT	CASSLSTGNSGNTIYF
.	TRBJ1-1	.	TRBV7-7	TGTGCTAGCAGCCCCTTAACAGTGAACACTGAAGCTTTCTTT	CASSPLTVNTEAFF
.	TRBJ2-3	.	TRBV11-2	TGTGCCAGCAGCTTCGGGGTTCTGCCAGGCACAGATACGCAGTATTTT	CASSFGVLPGTDTQYF
TRBD1	TRBJ1-1	.	TRBV28	TGTGCCATCACGGACAGGGGGCCTGGGAGCACTGAAGCTTTCTTT	CAITDRGPGSTEAFF
.	TRBJ1-2	.	TRBV4-1	TGCGCCAGCAGCTTGGAGGAGGGATCAGGGTATGGCTACACCTTC	CASSLEEGSGYGYTF
TRBD1	TRBJ1-4	once	TRBV7-9	TGTGCCAGCAGCCACCCTAAGAACAGGGGACTTAATGAAAAACTGTTTTTT	CASSHPKNRGLNEKLFF
.	TRBJ2-7	.	TRBV6-1	TGTGCCAGCAGAGAGACACTAGCCTCCTACGAGCAGTACTTC	CASRETLASYEQYF
.	TRBJ2-7	.	TRBV23-1	TGCGCCAGCAGTCACCCCTTGGAGGTGTCGTCCGCCCTCGATGGCGAGCAGTACTTC	CASSHPLEVSSALDGEQYF
TRBD1	TRBJ1-2	.	TRBV27	TGTGCCAGCAGTCCCCAATCACGGACAGGGGTCTATGGCTACACCTTC	CASSPQSRTGVYGYTF
.	TRBJ1-5	.	TRBV27	TGTGCCAGCAGTTCTTCCAGGGGTCAGCCCCAGCATTTT	CASSSSRGQPQHF
.	TRBJ1-3	.	TRBV5-1	TGCGCCAGCAGTTCGACAGCAGGTCCCTCTGGAAACACCATATATTTT	CASSSTAGPSGNTIYF
.	TRBJ2-7	.	TRBV29-1	TGCAGCGTTGATGCAGCGGGCACCTACGAGCAGTACTTC	CSVDAAGTYEQYF
TRBD2	TRBJ2-1	.	TRBV19	TGTGCCAGTAGTATAGACGGACTAGCGGATAAGGGTGAGCAGTTCTTC	CASSIDGLADKGEQFF
TRBD1	TRBJ2-1	once	TRBV4-1	TGCGCCAGCAGCTCCCGGACAGGGTCGGATGAGCAGTTCTTC	CASSSRTGSDEQFF
.	TRBJ2-7	.	TRBV7-2	TGTGCCAGCAGCCGGACAGTCACCTACGAGCAGTACTTC	CASSRTVTYEQYF
TRBD1	TRBJ1-1	.	TRBV7-2	TGTGCCAGCAGCCCCGGGACAGGGGAGAAAGCTTTCTTT	CASSPGTGEKAFF
TRBD1	TRBJ1-2	.	TRBV6-5	TGTGCCAGCAGTTACATAGGGGGCGGCTACACCTTC	CASSYIGGGYTF
TRBD1	TRBJ1-4	once	TRBV7-2	TGTGCCAGCAGCTTAAGCGGCAGGGGGCGGGAAAAACTGTTTTTT	CASSLSGRGREKLFF
TRBD1	TRBJ2-6	.	TRBV18	TGTGCCAGCTCCACAATAAGACAGGGAGCTTCTGGGGCCAACGTCCTGACTTTC	CASSTIRQGASGANVLTF
.	TRBJ1-2	.	TRBV7-3	TGTGCCAGCAGCCCCACCGGTGGCACAGGAGCTTTCTATGGCTACACCTTC	CASSPTGGTGAFYGYTF
.	TRBJ1-3	.	TRBV7-2	TGTGCCAGCAGCGGGGGGGCCCATGAAAACACCATATATTTT	CASSGGAHENTIYF
TRBD1	TRBJ2-1	.	TRBV6-5	TGTGCCAGCAGTGGGACAGGCTACAATGAGCAGTTCTTC	CASSGTGYNEQFF
TRBD2	TRBJ2-5	.	TRBV11-2	TGTGCCAGCAGCTTAGGGGCTAGCGGGGGCCTAAGGGAGACCCAGTACTTC	CASSLGASGGLRETQYF